These 6 T cell receptor beta chains originate from one sample sequenced in a study of shared clonotypes between healthy human individuals. Assay: immunoSEQ multiplex PCR; the TCRdb copy retains only in-frame clones and omits some. The sample yields around 1,000,000 clones, about 80% seen once. Material: memory CD4+ T cells from PBMCs. Subset indicated: CD45RA-negative fraction. The origin of the receptors is a man younger than 35 in good health. Some clones in this sample may be carry-over from other donors' samples.

The genes are TRBV7-2 and TRBJ1-5, with a weak D call TRBD1 (5 bases). Germline CDR1 and CDR2: SGHTA and FQGNSA. V was cut by 1 base and J by 6 bases, with 13 bases left in between. CDR3 length: 15 residues. The CDR3 reads CASSLELGVGQPQHF. DNA of the CDR3: TGTGCCAGCAGCTTAGAGTTGGGGGTTGGTCAGCCCCAGCATTTT.

The V and J genes are TRBV5-4 and TRBJ2-2; 7 bases are shared with TRBD1. The CDR3 contains 15 residues. Germline assignment: CDR1 SGHNT and CDR2 YYREEE (reference sequence). With 5 bases clipped from V and 3 bases from J, the junction kept 7 bases outside the gene matches. The CDR3 sequence is CASSRVDRDTGELFF. CDR3 nucleotide sequence: TGTGCCAGCAGTCGCGTCGACAGGGACACCGGGGAGCTGTTTTTT.

The chain employs TRBV2 and TRBJ2-5; D gene ambiguous. This CDR3 has 12 residues. Trimming shortened V by 2 bases and J by 4 bases, and 5 bases separated the two germline ends. Germline lookup yields CDR1 SNHLY and CDR2 FYNNEI. The chain's CDR3 is CASSELTETQYF. The CDR3 DNA sequence: TGTGCCAGCAGTGAACTGACAGAGACCCAGTACTTC.

This clone is a singleton in its sample. V gene TRBV5-1 combines with J gene TRBJ2-3, with 8 bases fitting TRBD2. Germline V lookup: CDR1 SGHRS, CDR2 YFSETQ. This CDR3 contains 17 residues. V lost 0 bases and J lost 2; bases outside the gene matches: 8. CDR3 bases: TGCGCCAGCAGCTTGGCCCCGAGTAGCGGGAACACAGATACGCAGTATTTT. This codes for CASSLAPSSGNTDTQYF.

This clone was picked up one time. The same CDR3 arises from other DNA sequences in this sample as well. V gene TRBV5-6 combines with J gene TRBJ1-1; the D is unclear. V lost 2 bases and J lost 1, with 6 bases in between. CDR3 length: 13 amino acids. Germline CDR1 reads SGHDT; CDR2 reads YYEEEE. Here the CDR3 reads CASSLLGNTEAFF. CDR3 in DNA: TGTGCCAGCAGCTTATTGGGGAACACTGAAGCTTTCTTT.

The chain employs TRBV30 and TRBJ2-3; TRBD1 aligns across 8 bases. This CDR3 spans 15 amino acids. Germline V gives CDR1 GTSNPN, CDR2 SVGIG (reference sequence). V shed 0 bases, J shed 4 bases, and the junction held 6 bases outside the gene matches. For the CDR3, the DNA is TGTGCCTGGAGTGTACCCAGGGGGCTCGCAGATACGCAGTATTTT. Encoded protein: CAWSVPRGLADTQYF.